These 16 T cell receptor beta chains were all obtained from the same sample, sequenced in a study of shared clonotypes between healthy human individuals. Repertoires were generated with immunoSEQ multiplex PCR, while TCRdb's copy carries only in-frame clones and drops some. Found here are approximately 2,000,000 clones, around 92% of them singletons; the top ten hold approximately 0.39%. The sequenced sample was naive CD4+ T cells from PBMCs. Indicated subset: CD45RA+ positively selected. The receptors were gathered from a young man in good health. Some clones in this sample may be carry-over from other donors' samples.

The V call is TRBV5-1, the J call TRBJ2-5; 8 nucleotides match TRBD2. The CDR3 loop spans 15 amino acids. Trimming removed 3 bases from V and 2 bases from J; junction bases left unmatched: 6. Germline V gene lookup returns CDR1 SGHRS and CDR2 YFSETQ. CDR3 sequence reads: CASSYTLAGQETQYF. Written as DNA, the CDR3 is TGCGCCAGCAGCTATACCTTAGCGGGACAAGAGACCCAGTACTTC.

The genes are TRBV19 and TRBJ1-2; possibly TRBD1 for D (6 bases). The CDR3 loop spans 14 amino acids. Trimming took 8 bases from V and 2 from J, leaving 15 bases between them. The germline CDR1 and CDR2 sequences are LNHDA and SQIVND (reference sequence). CDR3 sequence reads: CASAPGGLNYGYTF. The CDR3 region has the DNA TGTGCCAGTGCCCCCGGGGGGCTCAACTATGGCTACACCTTC.

Concerning this clone: Other nucleotide sequences from this sample produce the same CDR3. The genes are TRBV30 and TRBJ1-1; no firm D call. Germline-derived CDR1 and CDR2 are GTSNPN and SVGIG (reference sequence). The CDR3 sequence is 13 residues long. Trimming removed 2 bases at V and 2 bases at J, with 9 bases between. The chain's CDR3 is CAWSRLANTEAFF. The CDR3 DNA reads as TGTGCCTGGAGTAGACTTGCTAACACTGAAGCTTTCTTT.

As DNA, the CDR3 is TGTGCCAGAAGCTTAGCGCAGAGTAGTAGCGGGAGTTCCTACAATGAGCAGTTCTTC. As protein: CARSLAQSSSGSSYNEQFF. The gene calls are TRBV7-5 and TRBJ2-1; the table's D call TRBD2 went unverified against the DNA. TRBV7-5 is flagged as a pseudogene. This CDR3 region has 19 residues.

V is TRBV28 and J is TRBJ1-2; the D gene is possibly TRBD1 (5 bases). Germline-derived CDR1 and CDR2 are MDHEN and SYDVKM. Between the trimmed V and J ends, which lost 8 bases and 8 bases, there was a span of 21 bases. This CDR3 comprises 14 residues. CDR3 DNA sequence: TGTGCCAGCGGTCGACCATGGGGCTATGAGGGCTACACCTTC. Its translation: CASGRPWGYEGYTF.

The rearrangement uses TRBV5-1 and TRBJ2-4, with TRBD2 identical over 15 bases. Trimming cost V 4 bases and J 7 bases; bases outside gene matches: 12. Germline loops: CDR1 SGHRS, CDR2 YFSETQ. CDR3 length equals 18 residues. The CDR3 loop is CASSPRGLAGGEGNIQYF. The CDR3 nucleotides read TGCGCCAGCAGCCCCCGGGGACTAGCGGGAGGAGAGGGGAACATTCAGTACTTC.

V usage is TRBV4-3 and J usage is TRBJ2-1; 10 bases line up with TRBD2. The junction had 8 bases not matched to a gene; V was cut back by 3 bases and J by 6 bases. The CDR3 consists of 16 residues. Germline V lookup: CDR1 LGHNA, CDR2 YSLEER. In DNA form, the CDR3 reads TGCGCCAGCAGCCAGGGCCTAGCGGGAGTCGGCAATGAGCAGTTCTTC. Its translation: CASSQGLAGVGNEQFF.

Comments on this clone: One base away lies a much larger clone, so this may be a sequencing read error. Other DNA sequences within the sample encode an identical CDR3. This sequence joins TRBV7-6 and TRBJ2-5; D gene uncertain. Germline CDR1 and CDR2: SGHVS and FNYEAQ. This CDR3 has 11 residues. Trimming removed 4 bases from V and 2 bases from J, with 2 bases in between. CDR3 region: CASSSQETQYF. The CDR3 DNA follows: TGTGCCAGCAGCTCGCAAGAGACCCAGTACTTC.

The chain's CDR3 is CASSEFSQGEAFF. CDR3 nucleotide sequence: TGTGCCAGCAGTGAATTCTCCCAGGGAGAAGCTTTCTTT. The rearrangement joins TRBV25-1 to TRBJ1-1, with D perhaps TRBD1 (5 bases). Trimming cost V 1 base and J 8 bases, with 11 bases left between them. Germline-derived CDR1 and CDR2 are MGHDK and SYGVNS. The CDR3 sequence is 13 residues long.

This sequence joins TRBV27 and TRBJ1-3; the D is unclear. The CDR3 extends over 13 amino acids. V shed 6 bases and J shed 4 bases, with 10 bases lying between them. Per the germline V gene, CDR1 is MNHEY and CDR2 is SMNVEV (reference sequence). CDR3 amino acids: CASRPLAGNTIYF. In nucleotides, the CDR3 is TGTGCCAGCAGACCCTTGGCAGGAAACACCATATATTTT.

Only one count was recorded for this clone. CDR3 nucleotides: TGTGCCAGCTCACGGTCAGAGAGCACAGATACGCAGTATTTT. Its translation: CASSRSESTDTQYF. This sequence joins TRBV18 and TRBJ2-3; D is ambiguous. CDR1 is KGHSH and CDR2 is LQKENI in the germline V gene. The CDR3 is made up of 14 amino acids. Trimming took off 4 bases at V and 0 bases at J, with 8 bases between the two ends.

The rearrangement links TRBV25-1 to TRBJ2-1; the D is unclear. CDR1 and CDR2 from the germline V gene are MGHDK and SYGVNS. The CDR3 totals 13 residues. The V end was cut by 3 bases, the J end by 5 bases, with 8 bases between. CDR3 loop: CASSDYGDNEQFF. The CDR3, as DNA: TGTGCCAGCAGTGATTATGGCGACAATGAGCAGTTCTTC.

This clone appeared once. The V and J genes are TRBV5-1 and TRBJ1-4; D is undetermined. Trimming left V 1 base short and J 4 bases short, with 11 bases between. The CDR3 consists of 15 residues. Germline lookup yields CDR1 SGHRS and CDR2 YFSETQ. The CDR3 sequence is CASSLQTGLNEKLFF. CDR3 nucleotides: TGCGCCAGCAGCTTGCAGACGGGCCTTAATGAAAAACTGTTTTTT.

This clone was seen only once. This CDR3 is CASSRSGGDYEQYF. CDR3 coding DNA: TGCGCCAGCAGCCGGTCGGGGGGGGACTACGAGCAGTACTTC. This chain connects TRBV4-1 to TRBJ2-7; 8 bases fit TRBD2. CDR3 size: 14 residues. Per the germline V gene, CDR1 is MGHRA and CDR2 is YSYEKL. Trimming cost V 4 bases and J 3 bases; bases outside gene matches: 5.

On this clone itself: At one end the junction does not follow the germline gene, possibly because of a read error. The chain is built from TRBV19 and TRBJ2-7; TRBD1 matches at 10 bases. Germline lookup yields CDR1 LNHDA and CDR2 SQIVND (reference sequence). This CDR3 has 16 residues. CDR3 nucleotides: TGTGCCAGTACTATACCATCGGGACAGGGGTCCTACGAGCAGTACTTC. Protein product: CASTIPSGQGSYEQYF.

The chain combines TRBV4-1 with TRBJ1-1; D is perhaps TRBD1 (5 bases). Deletions cut 0 bases from V and 11 bases from J, with 16 bases between. The germline V gene encodes CDR1 MGHRA and CDR2 YSYEKL. The CDR3 has 14 amino acids. CDR3 sequence reads: CASSQDREGRTAFF. As DNA, the CDR3 is TGCGCCAGCAGCCAAGATAGGGAGGGGCGGACGGCTTTCTTT.